The rows below give T cell receptor beta chains drawn from one sample of a study of T cells in Graves' hyperthyroidism and ophthalmopathy. TCRdb ran MiXCR on the multiplex PCR reads and lists one entry per CDR3 protein. This sample has fewer than 600,000 distinct CDR3 sequences, with 11% to 15% found just once. Material for sequencing was blood. The receptors were gathered from a woman in her thirties or forties with Graves' hyperthyroidism. Each CDR3 is given with its conserved first and last residue. A D gene is named only where the DNA matches it firmly. A row's size may be missing; if present it is once, few, many or a size class.

J | size | D | V | DNA | CDR3
TRBJ2-2 | NA | TRBD2 | TRBV19 | TGTGCCAGCGGACTAGCGGGAGGGCCAGGGACCGGGGAGCTGTTTTTT | CASGLAGGPGTGELFF
TRBJ2-7 | few | TRBD1 | TRBV4-1 | TGCGCCAGCAGCCAAGGTTGGACAGGGGGTTCCTACGAGCAGTACTTC | CASSQGWTGGSYEQYF
TRBJ1-5 | few | NA | TRBV6-6 | TGTGCCAGCAGTTACAGGGCAGTGAGTAATCAGCCCCAGCATTTT | CASSYRAVSNQPQHF
TRBJ2-5 | few | NA | TRBV6-1 | TGTGCCAGCAGTGGGACTTCACCACCACAAGAGACCCAGTACTTC | CASSGTSPPQETQYF
TRBJ1-3 | NA | TRBD1 | TRBV25-1 | TGTGCCTGCAGTGATCAGGGGGCCCCTGGAAACACCATATATTTT | CACSDQGAPGNTIYF
TRBJ1-2 | NA | NA | TRBV15 | TGTGCCACCAGGAATATACCGACCAACAGGGATGGCTACACCTTC | CATRNIPTNRDGYTF
TRBJ1-3 | few | NA | TRBV4-1 | TGCGCCAGCAGCCAAGATCAGGCAGGGCCAATCCCTGGAAACACCATATATTTT | CASSQDQAGPIPGNTIYF
TRBJ2-5 | few | TRBD2 | TRBV7-2 | TGTGCCAGCAGTTTTAACGGGCCAGCGGGAGGCCAAGAGACCCAGTACTTC | CASSFNGPAGGQETQYF
TRBJ2-7 | many | TRBD1 | TRBV6-1 | TGTGCCAGCAGCGAATTCCATTCGACAGGGATCTACGAGCAGTACTTC | CASSEFHSTGIYEQYF
TRBJ1-4 | many | NA | TRBV5-1 | TGCGCCAGCAGCTGGGAACAGGGAGAATCAACTAATGAAAAACTGTTTTTT | CASSWEQGESTNEKLFF
TRBJ1-5 | few | TRBD1 | TRBV6-1 | TGTGCCAGCCCTTTCCTCCCAACAGGGGTTTCAAGTCAGCCCCAGCATTTT | CASPFLPTGVSSQPQHF
TRBJ2-3 | many | NA | TRBV27 | TGTGCCAGCAGTTTTGGAGATACGCAGTATTTT | CASSFGDTQYF
TRBJ1-2 | many | NA | TRBV20-1 | TGCAGTGCTCTCAGTAACCCCTATGGCTACACCTTC | CSALSNPYGYTF
TRBJ2-3 | many | NA | TRBV30 | TGTGCCTGGAGTGTCGAGGGTCCAGATACGCAGTATTTT | CAWSVEGPDTQYF
TRBJ2-1 | NA | NA | TRBV10-3 | TGTGCCATCAGTGAAGCCTTCGGACCCGACTCAAATATTGAGCAGTTCTTC | CAISEAFGPDSNIEQFF
TRBJ1-2 | many | NA | TRBV6-1 | TGTGCCAGCAGTGAAACACCAGACTTCGGGGGCTACACCTTC | CASSETPDFGGYTF
TRBJ2-5 | many | NA | TRBV2 | TGTGCCAGCCTGGGGGTGGGAACAGAAGAGACCCAGTACTTC | CASLGVGTEETQYF
TRBJ2-7 | many | NA | TRBV12-3/TRBV12-4 | TGTGCCAGCAGTTTAGCAGGGATCGACGAGCAGTACTTC | CASSLAGIDEQYF
TRBJ2-5 | NA | NA | TRBV5-5 | TGTGCCAGCAGCTTAGGCCAGCCAGGCCAGTACTTC | CASSLGQPGQYF
TRBJ2-1 | many | NA | TRBV2 | TGTGCCAGCAGGGCCGACTGGGGGAATGAGCAGTTCTTC | CASRADWGNEQFF
TRBJ2-7 | few | NA | TRBV27 | TGTGCCAGCAGTTCGGGGAATCCCTCCTTCTACGAGCAGTACTTC | CASSSGNPSFYEQYF
TRBJ2-1 | few | TRBD2 | TRBV7-9 | TGTGCCAGCAGCAAGCTAGCGGGAGAATTCTATGAGCAGTTCTTC | CASSKLAGEFYEQFF
TRBJ2-1 | many | TRBD2 | TRBV6-1 | TGTGCCAGCAGTGAAACTAGCGGGACGTACAATGAGCAGTTCTTC | CASSETSGTYNEQFF
TRBJ2-1 | many | NA | TRBV20-1 | TGCAGTGCTAGAAGCATACGCTCCTACAATGAGCAGTTCTTC | CSARSIRSYNEQFF
TRBJ2-7 | NA | NA | TRBV28 | TGTGCCAGCGTCCAAACCGGGACCCTTGTGAGGTCCTACGAGCAGTACTTC | CASVQTGTLVRSYEQYF
TRBJ2-1 | few | NA | TRBV19 | TGTGCCAGTAGTCTGCAGGACCTCTCCTACAATGAGCAGTTCTTC | CASSLQDLSYNEQFF
TRBJ1-2 | few | NA | TRBV2 | TGTGCCAGCATGGGGAGGGCTTATGGCTACACCTTC | CASMGRAYGYTF
TRBJ1-1 | many | NA | TRBV28 | TGTGCCAGCAGCCCCTCCTCCTTTGGACAGCAGACCACTGAAGCTTTCTTT | CASSPSSFGQQTTEAFF
TRBJ2-1 | few | NA | TRBV20-1 | TGCAGTGTTCTGGCCCCGGGACCCACGTCCTACAATGAGCAGTTCTTC | CSVLAPGPTSYNEQFF
TRBJ1-1 | many | NA | TRBV18 | TGTGCCAGCTCACCTCAGGCAGGCAACACTGAAGCTTTCTTT | CASSPQAGNTEAFF
TRBJ2-7 | NA | TRBD1 | TRBV20-1 | TGCAGTGCTAGGGTGACAGGGGTAAGATCCTACGAGCAGTACTTC | CSARVTGVRSYEQYF
TRBJ2-5 | NA | TRBD2 | TRBV5-4 | TGTGCCAGCAGCTTGGGGACTAGCGGGCGCGGAGGCCAAGAGACCCAGTACTTC | CASSLGTSGRGGQETQYF
TRBJ1-4 | many | TRBD1 | TRBV6-1 | TGTGCCAGCAGGCCGACAGGGCTTGAAAAACTGTTTTTT | CASRPTGLEKLFF
TRBJ2-1 | NA | NA | TRBV20-1 | TGCAGTGCTAGAGACGGGATTCGCTCCTACAATGAGCAGTTCTTC | CSARDGIRSYNEQFF
TRBJ1-1 | many | TRBD1 | TRBV27 | TGTGCCAGCAGGCCAGGGACAGGGAACACTGAAGCTTTCTTT | CASRPGTGNTEAFF
TRBJ2-1 | few | NA | TRBV16 | TGTGCCAGCAGCCAATCAGCCGTTATATACAATGAGCAGTTCTTC | CASSQSAVIYNEQFF
TRBJ1-2 | NA | TRBD1 | TRBV10-3 | TGTGCCATCAGCCAAGGGGGGGACAGGGGTGACGGCTACACCTTC | CAISQGGDRGDGYTF
TRBJ2-7 | many | TRBD1 | TRBV7-2 | TGTGCCAGCAGCTTGTCCGGGACAGGGGTCTACGAGCAGTACTTC | CASSLSGTGVYEQYF
TRBJ2-2 | many | TRBD2 | TRBV5-1 | TGCGCCAGCAGCCAAGGACTGACTAGCGTAAACACCGGGGAGCTGTTTTTT | CASSQGLTSVNTGELFF
TRBJ1-1 | NA | NA | TRBV3-1 | TGTGCCAGCAGCCAAGAAGGGGCCATGAACACTGAAGCTTTCTTT | CASSQEGAMNTEAFF
TRBJ1-3 | few | NA | TRBV6-1 | TGTGCCAGCAGTTGGGACAACGGAAACACCATATATTTT | CASSWDNGNTIYF
TRBJ2-1 | many | TRBD1 | TRBV6-2/TRBV6-3 | TGTGCCAGCAGCCGGACAGGGAACGTCCACAATGAGCAGTTCTTC | CASSRTGNVHNEQFF
TRBJ2-7 | many | TRBD2 | TRBV7-2 | TGTGCCAGCAGCTCACATAGCGGGAATAGCGACGAGCAGTACTTC | CASSSHSGNSDEQYF
TRBJ2-1 | NA | NA | TRBV24-1 | TGTGCCACCAGTGATTTTCCGTCCGATGATAATGAGCAGTTCTTC | CATSDFPSDDNEQFF
TRBJ1-1 | many | NA | TRBV2 | TGTGCCAGCAGGACACAGGGAAACACTGAAGCTTTCTTT | CASRTQGNTEAFF
TRBJ1-1 | NA | NA | TRBV29-1 | TGCAGCGTTGAAAAGGGGGGGGAGGGCATGAACACTGAAGCTTTCTTT | CSVEKGGEGMNTEAFF
TRBJ2-5 | NA | TRBD1 | TRBV28 | TGTGCCAGCAGACCGGGACAGGGATTCCAAGAGACCCAGTACTTC | CASRPGQGFQETQYF
TRBJ2-2 | NA | NA | TRBV18 | TGTGCCAGCTCATTCGACGGGGACACCGGGGAGCTGTTTTTT | CASSFDGDTGELFF
TRBJ2-5 | many | TRBD1 | TRBV28 | TGTGCCAGCATAGAGGACAGGGGCAAAGAGACCCAGTACTTC | CASIEDRGKETQYF
TRBJ2-1 | many | TRBD2 | TRBV7-8 | TGTGCCAGCAGCGGGGGGGAGAATGAGCAGTTCTTC | CASSGGENEQFF
TRBJ2-2 | few | TRBD2 | TRBV3-1 | TGTGCCGGCAGCCAAGCGGGAGGGTCCGGGGAGCTGTTTTTT | CAGSQAGGSGELFF